Listed below are T cell receptor beta chains from one sample, sequenced in a study of OX40 agonist ivuxolimab in advanced cancers. TCRdb's table, derived via immunoSEQ multiplex PCR, lists solely in-frame clones and lacks some. The data contain 77,000 or so clones, under 95% of them seen just once; the ten biggest clones take up 0.4% to 0.55%. This specimen consisted of CD4+ or CD8+ T cells sorted from blood, obtained in a trial of the OX40 agonist ivuxolimab. Receptors were obtained from an adult with an advanced solid tumor such as melanoma, head and neck, liver or kidney cancer. The CDR3 runs from the conserved cysteine through the conserved F or W. Each record gives: D gene, J gene, clone size, V gene, CDR3 DNA, CDR3 protein. The D gene is left open where the match is weak. Clone sizes are given selectively: once, few, many, or a class where the clone is expanded.

>TRBD1|TRBJ1-2|NA|TRBV28
TGTGCCAGCAGTTTGCTACAGGGGCCTAACTATGGCTACACCTTC
CASSLLQGPNYGYTF
>NA|TRBJ2-1|NA|TRBV7-2
TGTGCCAGCAGCTTAGCGGGGGGGCTCCCGAATGAGCAGTTCTTC
CASSLAGGLPNEQFF
>NA|TRBJ2-2|NA|TRBV2
TGTGCCAGCAGAAGGACCCAAGCCCCCGGGGAGCTGTTTTTT
CASRRTQAPGELFF
>NA|TRBJ1-2|NA|TRBV27
TGTGCCAGCAGTTTTTACCCGGCCGGATCTAACTATGGCTACACCTTC
CASSFYPAGSNYGYTF
>NA|TRBJ2-5|NA|TRBV28
TGTGCCAGCAGTGCCCCCTCGTCGCGCCCGGTGGGGACCCAGTACTTC
CASSAPSSRPVGTQYF
>TRBD1|TRBJ1-1|NA|TRBV28
TGTGCCAGCAGTCGGGACAGGGAGAACACTGAAGCTTTCTTT
CASSRDRENTEAFF
>NA|TRBJ1-6|NA|TRBV6-6
TGTGCCAGCAAGCAGGGGCAAAATTCACCCCTCCACTTT
CASKQGQNSPLHF
>NA|TRBJ2-3|once|TRBV29-1
TGCAGCGTTGAGGACACAGATACGCAGTATTTT
CSVEDTDTQYF
>NA|TRBJ1-1|NA|TRBV18
TGTGCCAGCTCACCACCCGGGGCAATGAACACTGAAGCTTTCTTT
CASSPPGAMNTEAFF
>NA|TRBJ1-5|NA|TRBV19
TGTGCCAGTAATAGGGACCGAAGTTTTAATCAGCCCCAGCATTTT
CASNRDRSFNQPQHF
>NA|TRBJ2-3|few|TRBV19
TGTGCCAGTAGGACCTTAGGGGAGTACGGCGCAGATACGCAGTATTTT
CASRTLGEYGADTQYF
>NA|TRBJ2-3|once|TRBV9
TGTGCCAGCAGCCTCTCTAGCGAAACCACAGATACGCAGTATTTT
CASSLSSETTDTQYF
>NA|TRBJ2-5|few|TRBV6-6
TGTGCCAGCAGTTTCCTAGGGTTCCAAGAGACCCAGTACTTC
CASSFLGFQETQYF
>TRBD2|TRBJ2-7|few|TRBV4-3
TGCGCCAGCAGCCAAGAGGGACTAGCGGGGGGTCAGTACTTC
CASSQEGLAGGQYF